One sample yielded the 14 T cell receptor beta chains listed below, sequenced in a study of cytomegalovirus exposure and HLA in healthy donors. PCR employed 60 Vbeta and 13 Jbeta primers. TCRdb's table, derived via immunoSEQ multiplex PCR, lists solely in-frame clones and lacks some. The sample table sets out 100,000 to 150,000 clones. The sample consisted of PBMCs. The receptor source for this set is a man between 18 and 29 years old in good health and CMV-seronegative.

The rearrangement uses TRBV6-1 and TRBJ2-6; D perhaps matches TRBD1 (5 bases). This CDR3 region has 15 residues. From germline, CDR1 is MNHNS and CDR2 SASEGT. Trimming took off 4 bases at V and 0 bases at J, with 7 bases between the two ends. This CDR3 is CASSADSSGANVLTF. The CDR3 DNA reads TGTGCCAGCAGTGCCGACAGCTCTGGGGCCAACGTCCTGACTTTC.

The chain joins TRBV5-1 to TRBJ1-1; no reliable D call. Germline V gene data show CDR1 as SGHRS and CDR2 as YFSETQ. Between the trimmed V and J ends, which lost 0 bases and 5 bases, there was a span of 11 bases. This CDR3 has 14 residues. DNA of the CDR3: TGCGCCAGCAGCTTGGGGTCGTGGGAGACTGAAGCTTTCTTT. This sequence encodes CASSLGSWETEAFF.

The chain uses TRBV9 and TRBJ1-1; D remains unclear. The CDR3 is 15 residues long. Germline CDR1 reads SGDLS; CDR2 reads YYNGEE. V was cut by 3 bases and J by 1 base, with 13 bases left in between. The CDR3 loop is CASSEFGISNTEAFF. CDR3 nucleotides: TGTGCCAGCAGCGAGTTCGGTATCTCGAACACTGAAGCTTTCTTT.

The gene calls are TRBV28 and TRBJ1-2; D is unclear. The V and J ends lost 3 bases and 2 bases respectively, with 16 bases between them. Germline assignment: CDR1 MDHEN and CDR2 SYDVKM. The CDR3 has 16 amino acids. The CDR3 nucleotides read TGTGCCAGCAGTTTTTCTAGATCGGGTACAAACTATGGCTACACCTTC. Translation gives CASSFSRSGTNYGYTF.

The chain recombines TRBV30 with TRBJ1-1, with TRBD1 as a possible D gene (6 bases). The CDR3 runs 14 residues. CDR1 GTSNPN and CDR2 SVGIG come from the germline V gene (reference sequence). The V and J ends lost 0 bases and 6 bases respectively, with 14 bases between them. The CDR3 sequence is CAWSVPGAGAEAFF. The DNA for the CDR3 is TGTGCCTGGAGTGTACCAGGGGCCGGCGCTGAAGCTTTCTTT.

Concerning this clone itself: An end of the junction differs from the germline gene, which may be a read error. The chain links TRBV7-7 to TRBJ2-5; D might be TRBD2 (6 bases). The CDR3 runs to 15 residues. The V gene's germline CDR1 is SSHAT and CDR2 FNYEAQ (reference sequence). The CDR3 loop reads CASSLGLASQETQYF. In nucleotides, the CDR3 is TGTGCTAGCAGCTTAGGGCTAGCGAGCCAAGAGACCCAGTACTTC.

DNA for the CDR3: TGCGCCAGCAGCCCGGGAGCCCGATTTGGGGAGCAGTACTTC. It translates to CASSPGARFGEQYF. The V and J genes are TRBV5-1 and TRBJ2-7, with a possible D match to TRBD2 (6 bases). V lost 4 bases and J lost 7, with 18 bases in between. The CDR3 extends over 14 amino acids. In germline, CDR1 is SGHRS, CDR2 YFSETQ.

This sequence joins TRBV9 and TRBJ1-1; D might be TRBD1 (6 bases). V lost 3 bases, J lost 2 bases, and 11 bases lay in between. Looked up from germline, CDR1 is SGDLS and CDR2 is YYNGEE. This CDR3 is built from 14 residues. The CDR3 loop is CASSGFRGNTEAFF. The DNA for the CDR3 is TGTGCCAGCAGCGGCTTCAGGGGAAACACTGAAGCTTTCTTT.

The chain links TRBV7-9 to TRBJ1-1; no definite D call. V shed 10 bases and J shed 7 bases, with 10 bases lying between them. The CDR3 extends over 10 amino acids. Per the germline V gene, CDR1 is SEHNR and CDR2 is FQNEAQ (reference sequence). CDR3 residues: CATAGYEAFF. CDR3 nucleotide sequence: TGTGCCACCGCGGGGTATGAAGCTTTCTTT.

V usage is TRBV7-8 and J usage is TRBJ1-1; D is undetermined. Germline CDR1 is SGHVS and CDR2 is FQNEAQ. The CDR3 sequence is 13 residues long. V was pared by 1 base and J by 4 bases, with 7 bases between. Here the CDR3 DNA reads TGTGCCAGCAGCTTAGGGCTTGGCACTGAAGCTTTCTTT. It translates to CASSLGLGTEAFF.

This chain uses TRBV25-1 with TRBJ2-7; D is perhaps TRBD1 (6 bases). Trimming shortened V by 3 bases and J by 2 bases, and 8 bases separated the two germline ends. The V gene's germline CDR1 is MGHDK and CDR2 SYGVNS. The CDR3 extends over 13 amino acids. The CDR3 region has the DNA TGTGCCAGCAGTGACAGGGGCCCCTACGAGCAGTACTTC. Protein product: CASSDRGPYEQYF.

The chain's CDR3 is CASSLDPSEQFF. CDR3 DNA sequence: TGTGCCAGCAGCTTGGACCCCAGTGAGCAGTTCTTC. The chain is built from TRBV5-4 and TRBJ2-1; no reliable D call. V lost 0 bases and J lost 9, with 7 bases in between. The CDR3 is 12 residues long. Germline CDR1 SGHNT, CDR2 YYREEE (reference sequence).

V usage is TRBV10-3 and J usage is TRBJ1-3, with 7 bases lining up with TRBD1. The trim removed 10 bases at V and 3 bases at J, leaving 9 bases unmatched. Per germline, CDR1 ENHRY and CDR2 SYGVKD. This CDR3 has 14 amino acids. In nucleotides, the CDR3 is TGTGCCACCACTACAGGGGTTGATGGAAACACCATATATTTT. This sequence encodes CATTTGVDGNTIYF.

V usage is TRBV5-6 and J usage is TRBJ2-7; no definite D call. Trimming removed 0 bases from V and 4 bases from J, with 14 bases in between. The CDR3 has 15 amino acids. From germline, CDR1 is SGHDT and CDR2 YYEEEE. CDR3: CASSLEYASTYEQYF. CDR3 coding DNA: TGTGCCAGCAGCTTGGAGTATGCCTCCACTTACGAGCAGTACTTC.